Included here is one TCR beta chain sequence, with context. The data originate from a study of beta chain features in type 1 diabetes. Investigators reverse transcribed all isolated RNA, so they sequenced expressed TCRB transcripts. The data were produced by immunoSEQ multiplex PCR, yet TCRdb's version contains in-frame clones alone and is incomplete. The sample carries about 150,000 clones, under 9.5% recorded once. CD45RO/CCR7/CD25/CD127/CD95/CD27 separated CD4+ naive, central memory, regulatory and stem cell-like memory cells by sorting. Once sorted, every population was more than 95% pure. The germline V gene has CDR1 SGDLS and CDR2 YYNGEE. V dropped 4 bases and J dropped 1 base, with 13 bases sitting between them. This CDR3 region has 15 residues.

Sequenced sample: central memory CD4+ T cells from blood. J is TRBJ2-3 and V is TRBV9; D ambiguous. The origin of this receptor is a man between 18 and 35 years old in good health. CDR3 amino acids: CASSSVIARTDTQYF. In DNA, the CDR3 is TGTGCCAGCAGCTCTGTCATAGCCCGCACAGATACGCAGTATTTT.